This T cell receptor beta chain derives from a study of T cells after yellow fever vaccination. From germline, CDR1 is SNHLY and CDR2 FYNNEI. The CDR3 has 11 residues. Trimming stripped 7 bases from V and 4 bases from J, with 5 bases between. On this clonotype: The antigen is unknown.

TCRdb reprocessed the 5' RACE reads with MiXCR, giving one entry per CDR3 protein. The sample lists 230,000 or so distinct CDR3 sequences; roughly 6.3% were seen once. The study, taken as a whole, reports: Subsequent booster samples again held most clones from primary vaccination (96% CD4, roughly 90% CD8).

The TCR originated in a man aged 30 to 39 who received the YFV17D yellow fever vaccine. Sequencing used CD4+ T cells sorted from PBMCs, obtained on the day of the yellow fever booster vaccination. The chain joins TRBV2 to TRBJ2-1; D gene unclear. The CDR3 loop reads CASKEYNEQFF. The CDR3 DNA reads TGTGCCAGCAAGGAGTACAATGAGCAGTTCTTC.